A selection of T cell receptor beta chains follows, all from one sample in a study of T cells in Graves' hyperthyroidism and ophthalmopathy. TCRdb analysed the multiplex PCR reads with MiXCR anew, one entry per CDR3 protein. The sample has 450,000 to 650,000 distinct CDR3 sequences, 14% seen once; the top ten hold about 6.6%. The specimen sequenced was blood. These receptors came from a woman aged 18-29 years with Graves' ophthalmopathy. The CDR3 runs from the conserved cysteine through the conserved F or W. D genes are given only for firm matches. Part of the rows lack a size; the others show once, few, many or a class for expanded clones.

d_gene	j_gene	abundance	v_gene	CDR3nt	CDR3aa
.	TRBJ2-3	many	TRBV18	TGTGCCACCCAGCGGACTACTCGCACAGATACGCAGTATTTT	CATQRTTRTDTQYF
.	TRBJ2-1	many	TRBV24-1	TGTGCCACCAGTGATTTAAGTCGGGGTAGGGCATCGAATGAGCAGTTCTTC	CATSDLSRGRASNEQFF
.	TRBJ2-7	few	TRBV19	TGTGCCAGTAGTATATCTGGCGCTGCATCCTACGAGCAGTACTTC	CASSISGAASYEQYF
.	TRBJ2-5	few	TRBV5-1	TGCGCCAGCAGCCCGGTTCAGGGATCAGGGGAGACCCAGTACTTC	CASSPVQGSGETQYF
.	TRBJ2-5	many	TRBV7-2	TGTGCCAGCAGCCTTGGGTTCCCCAGGGACCAAGAGACCCAGTACTTC	CASSLGFPRDQETQYF
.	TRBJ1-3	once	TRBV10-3	TGTGCCATCAATTCAGAGTCTGGAAACACCATATATTTT	CAINSESGNTIYF
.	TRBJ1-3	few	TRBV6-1	TGTGCCAGCAGTCCTCAGGGAGGTGGAAACACCATATATTTT	CASSPQGGGNTIYF
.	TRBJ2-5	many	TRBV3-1	TGTGCCAGCAGCCAAGTGCAGGGACGGCGGGAGACCCAGTACTTC	CASSQVQGRRETQYF
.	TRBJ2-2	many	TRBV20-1	TGCAGTGCTAGAGTGCCCCCCTCCGGGGAGCTGTTTTTT	CSARVPPSGELFF
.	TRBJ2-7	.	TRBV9	TGTGCCAGCAGCGTGGCTTCCGAGGACGCCTCCTACGAGCAGTACTTC	CASSVASEDASYEQYF
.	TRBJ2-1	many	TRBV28	TGTGCCAGCAGTTTATCCTCCACTCCTTTAAATGAGCAGTTCTTC	CASSLSSTPLNEQFF
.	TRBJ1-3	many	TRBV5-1	TGCGCCAGCAGCTTGTTTTCCGGAAACACCATATATTTT	CASSLFSGNTIYF
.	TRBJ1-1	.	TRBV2	TGTGCCAGCATAAGGAGAAAACCGAACACTGAAGCTTTCTTT	CASIRRKPNTEAFF
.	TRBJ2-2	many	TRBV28	TGTGCCAGCAGTTGGAGTGCCACCGGGGAGCTGTTTTTT	CASSWSATGELFF
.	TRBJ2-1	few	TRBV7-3	TGTGCCAGCAGCTTAGTTGGAGGGTTTTCCTACAATGAGCAGTTCTTC	CASSLVGGFSYNEQFF
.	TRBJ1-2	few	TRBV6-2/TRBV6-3	TGTGCCAGCAGTTACTTTGGGACGAATGGCTACACCTTC	CASSYFGTNGYTF
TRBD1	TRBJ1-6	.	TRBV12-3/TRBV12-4	TGTGCCAGCTCACCAGGGGGACCTAATTCACCCCTCCACTTT	CASSPGGPNSPLHF
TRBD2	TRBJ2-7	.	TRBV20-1	TGCAGTGCTGGGACTAGCGGGAGATACGAGCAGTACTTC	CSAGTSGRYEQYF
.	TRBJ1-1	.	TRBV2	TGTGCCAGCAGTGAGAGCAGGGGTGGACCTTTCTTT	CASSESRGGPFF
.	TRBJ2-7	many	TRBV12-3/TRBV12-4	TGTGCCAGCAGTCCCGGGGTAGCCCAGGACGAGCAGTACTTC	CASSPGVAQDEQYF
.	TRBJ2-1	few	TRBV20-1	TGCAGTGCTAGAGATCCAGGTTACAATGAGCAGTTCTTC	CSARDPGYNEQFF
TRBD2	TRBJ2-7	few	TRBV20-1	TGCAGTGCTAGGGATTCGGGGGGGGGACCCTACGAGCAGTACTTC	CSARDSGGGPYEQYF
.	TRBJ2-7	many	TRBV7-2	TGTGCCAGCAGCTTAACGCGGGACACGGCTCCGGAAGAGCAGTACTTC	CASSLTRDTAPEEQYF
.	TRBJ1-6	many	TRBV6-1	TGTGCCAGCAGCTCCTCGTGGAGGAATAATTCACCCCTCCACTTT	CASSSSWRNNSPLHF
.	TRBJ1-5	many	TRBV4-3	TGCGCCAGCAGCCAAGATTCAGGGGCTGGGAATCAGCCCCAGCATTTT	CASSQDSGAGNQPQHF
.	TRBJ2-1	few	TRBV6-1	TGTGCCAGCAGTCCTACTAGGGGCTACAATGAGCAGTTCTTC	CASSPTRGYNEQFF
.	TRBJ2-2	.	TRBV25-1	TGTGCCAGCAGTGAATTAGGGCCGCCGAACACCGGGGAGCTGTTTTTT	CASSELGPPNTGELFF
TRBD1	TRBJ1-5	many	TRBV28	TGTGCCAGCAGTTTGGACAGGGTCGATCAGCCCCAGCATTTT	CASSLDRVDQPQHF
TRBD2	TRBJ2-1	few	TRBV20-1	TGCAGTGCTAGTGGTGGGCGGGAGGGCCGGGATGAGCAGTTCTTC	CSASGGREGRDEQFF
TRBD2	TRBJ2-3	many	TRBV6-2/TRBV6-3	TGTGCCAGCAGTTATACGGCGGGAGGACGGGGTGATACGCAGTATTTT	CASSYTAGGRGDTQYF
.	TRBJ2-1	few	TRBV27	TGTGCCAGCAGGGGGACTTTTGAGCAGTTCTTC	CASRGTFEQFF
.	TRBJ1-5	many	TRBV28	TGTGCCAGCAGTACCCGAGGACTCAATCAGCCCCAGCATTTT	CASSTRGLNQPQHF
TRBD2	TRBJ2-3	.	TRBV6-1	TGTGCCAGCAGTCCGCCGGGACTAGCGACTAGCACAGATACGCAGTATTTT	CASSPPGLATSTDTQYF
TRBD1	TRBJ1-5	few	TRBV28	TGTGCCAGCAGTTTATTACAGGGGGGTATGCCCCAGCATTTT	CASSLLQGGMPQHF
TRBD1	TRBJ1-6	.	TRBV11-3	TGTGCCAGCAGCGTCACAGGGGGCACCCATTCACCCCTCCACTTT	CASSVTGGTHSPLHF
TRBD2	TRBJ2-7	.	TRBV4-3	TGCGCCAGCAGCCTCTCGACTAGCCGAGGAAACGAGCAGTACTTC	CASSLSTSRGNEQYF
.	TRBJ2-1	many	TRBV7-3	TGTGCCAGCAGCTTATCGGGACGACAAGGGTACAATGAGCAGTTCTTC	CASSLSGRQGYNEQFF
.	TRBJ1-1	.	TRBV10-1	TGCGCCAGCAGTCACGGACAGAGGGAAGCTTTCTTT	CASSHGQREAFF
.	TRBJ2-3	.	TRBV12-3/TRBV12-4	TGTGCCAGCAGACCGACAGGGAGGGACGCGAGGCAGTATTTT	CASRPTGRDARQYF
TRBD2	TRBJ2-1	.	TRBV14	TGTGCCAGCAGCCATCAGGACCTGACTAGCGGGAGTTGGGGAGGCTACAATGAGCAGTTCTTC	CASSHQDLTSGSWGGYNEQFF
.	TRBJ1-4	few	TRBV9	TGTGCCAGCCGCACGGGCGATAATGAAAAACTGTTTTTT	CASRTGDNEKLFF
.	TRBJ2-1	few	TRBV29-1	TGCAGCGTTGTGGGGGAAATGTGGGTCGACGCGAACAATGAGCAGTTCTTC	CSVVGEMWVDANNEQFF
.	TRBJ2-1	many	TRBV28	TGTGCCAGCAGTTTAGATAGTATTCCAGGGGAGCAGTTCTTC	CASSLDSIPGEQFF
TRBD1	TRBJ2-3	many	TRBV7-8	TGTGCCAGCAGCCCCCGACAGGGGCGCACAGATACGCAGTATTTT	CASSPRQGRTDTQYF
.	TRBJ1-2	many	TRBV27	TGTGCCAGCAGTCCCCTTTTAGGAGGCTACACCTTC	CASSPLLGGYTF
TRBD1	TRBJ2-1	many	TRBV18	TGTGCCAGCTCACCGAAGGGACAGGGGGGTGTTAATGAGCAGTTCTTC	CASSPKGQGGVNEQFF
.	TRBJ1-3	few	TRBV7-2	TGTGCCAGCAGCGTCGGGACCGTAGGAAACACCATATATTTT	CASSVGTVGNTIYF
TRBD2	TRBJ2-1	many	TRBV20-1	TGCAGTGCTAGGCAGACTAGCGGGAATGGTGAGCAGTTCTTC	CSARQTSGNGEQFF
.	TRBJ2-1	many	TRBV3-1	TGTGCCAGCAGCCACGGAGGTCGCGAGCAGTTCTTC	CASSHGGREQFF
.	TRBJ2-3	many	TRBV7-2	TGTGCCAGCAGCCCTAACCCTAGCACAGATACGCAGTATTTT	CASSPNPSTDTQYF
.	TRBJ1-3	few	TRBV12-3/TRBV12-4	TGTGCCAGCACCACCGGGGGATGGCGAAACACCATATATTTT	CASTTGGWRNTIYF
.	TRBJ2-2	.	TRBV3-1	TGTGCCAGCAGCCAAGTTCTTCGGGGCCACCCGGCCCGGGAGCTGTTTTTT	CASSQVLRGHPARELFF
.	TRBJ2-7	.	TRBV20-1	TGCAGTGCTAGGGACCCTGACAGGCGGGAGCAGTACTTC	CSARDPDRREQYF
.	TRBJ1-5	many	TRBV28	TGTGCCAGCAGTTTACGGGGGATCAATCAGCCCCAGCATTTT	CASSLRGINQPQHF
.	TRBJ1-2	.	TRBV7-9	TGTGCCAGCAGCTTGGCCCGGGATAATGGCTACACCTTC	CASSLARDNGYTF